This T cell receptor (beta chain) derives from a study of response to subunit inactivated influenza vaccine. The study's findings and limits: Only a handful of new T cells, the authors suggested, are recruited with each seasonal influenza vaccination.

Germline V gene data show CDR1 as SGHTA and CDR2 as FQGNSA. V was clipped by 5 bases and J by 6 bases, with 14 bases between them. The CDR3 extends over 14 amino acids. In its sample, this clonotype was seen many times. The antigen remains unidentified. MiXCR, applied by TCRdb to the RT-PCR reads, yields one record per CDR3 protein. Of 500,000 to 750,000 distinct CDR3 sequences detected, 12% to 15% appear once; the ten largest clones hold around 10%. Material: PBMCs from blood, obtained approximately 13 days after vaccination. This chain links TRBV7-2 with TRBJ2-1; D may match TRBD1 or TRBD2 (5 bases each). The receptor was derived from a middle-aged man who received an inactivated influenza vaccine. This CDR3 is CASSLPKGSNEQFF. CDR3 DNA sequence: TGTGCCAGCAGCCTTCCTAAGGGGAGCAATGAGCAGTTCTTC.